This T cell receptor (beta chain) was identified in a study of CD8 T cells in Susac syndrome. RNA amounts of 0.5 to 1 ug underwent reverse transcription with random hexamers. Via MiXCR, TCRdb re-called the immunoSEQ multiplex PCR reads, giving one row per CDR3 protein. The repertoire includes about 180,000 distinct CDR3 sequences, roughly 95% of them detected once, and around 0.15% sits in the top ten. Trimming took off 4 bases at V and 9 bases at J, with 12 bases between the two ends. CDR1 MNHEY and CDR2 SMNVEV come from the germline V gene (reference sequence). The CDR3 covers 12 residues. TCR beta sequencing covered blood CD8+ and CD4+ T cells. TEMRA cells were enriched by FACS, and CD4+ and CD8+ T cells were negatively isolated.

The sequencing input was CD8+ T cells from PBMCs. This chain links TRBV27 with TRBJ2-5; D ambiguous. The source is a human donor with multiple sclerosis. CDR3 amino acids: CASSSGRSAQYF. The CDR3 DNA sequence: TGTGCCAGCAGTTCTGGACGGTCCGCCCAGTACTTC.